This T cell receptor (beta chain) was documented in a study of metastatic and nonmetastatic thyroid tumors. CDR1 KGHDR and CDR2 SFDVKD come from the germline V gene. CDR3 length: 17 residues. V lost 1 base to trimming and J lost 8 bases, with 20 bases between them. Study-wide findings and caveats: When malignant thyroid tumors were compared with benign nodules, TCR beta diversity was reportedly significantly higher in the malignant tumors. This held in both blood and tumor samples.

This clone came up many times. The antigen remains undetermined. In the original workflow: CDR3 was compared across clinicopathological groups, and the resulting differences were used to build a distant-metastasis classifier for papillary thyroid cancer. TCRdb re-called clones via MiXCR from the PCR reads. It is TCRdb's table, rather than the study itself, that gives the V and J calls and clone size. The profile shows 21,000 or so clones, 15% to 18% of them singletons. All patients reached thyroid surgery having received no treatment beforehand. The V call is TRBV24-1, the J call TRBJ2-1, with TRBD2 as a possible D gene (6 bases). Sample: blood. This clonotype originated in a female donor with papillary thyroid cancer or a benign thyroid nodule (not recorded which). Some clones in this sample may be carry-over from other donors' samples. The CDR3 nucleotides are TGTGCCACCAGTGATTTTAAATCCCCCACGGAGGGATATGAGCAGTTCTTC. As protein: CATSDFKSPTEGYEQFF.